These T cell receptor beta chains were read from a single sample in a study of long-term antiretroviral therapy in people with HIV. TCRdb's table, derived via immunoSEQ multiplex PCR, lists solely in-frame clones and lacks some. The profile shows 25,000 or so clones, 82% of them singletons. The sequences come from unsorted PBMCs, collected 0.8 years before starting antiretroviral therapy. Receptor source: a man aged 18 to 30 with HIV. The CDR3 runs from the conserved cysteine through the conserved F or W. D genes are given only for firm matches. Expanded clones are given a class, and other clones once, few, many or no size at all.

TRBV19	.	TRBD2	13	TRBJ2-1	TGTGCCAGTAGTATATGGGAGGGGTATGAGCAGTTCTTC	CASSIWEGYEQFF
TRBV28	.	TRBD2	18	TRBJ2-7	TGTGCCAGTCCCCTTACTAGCGGGAGGGCCTCTGGCCCTGACGAGCAGTACTTC	CASPLTSGRASGPDEQYF
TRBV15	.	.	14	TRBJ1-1	TGTGCCACCAGCCCTCGGGGCGGGTACACTGAAGCTTTCTTT	CATSPRGGYTEAFF
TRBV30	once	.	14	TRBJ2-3	TGTGCCTGTGGGTTGCAGGAATTCACAGATACGCAGTATTTT	CACGLQEFTDTQYF
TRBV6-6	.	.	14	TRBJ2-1	TGTGCCAGCAGTTACTCCGCTAGGGACAATGAGCAGTTCTTC	CASSYSARDNEQFF
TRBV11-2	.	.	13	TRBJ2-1	TGTGCCAGCAGCACGGTCCCCTACAATGAGCAGTTCTTC	CASSTVPYNEQFF
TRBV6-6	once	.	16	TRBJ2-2	TGTGCCAGCAGTTCCCAGGACAGAGCAGTCACCGGGGAGCTGTTTTTT	CASSSQDRAVTGELFF
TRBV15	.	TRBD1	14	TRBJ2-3	TGTGCCACCAGCAAGGACAGGGTCACAGATACGCAGTATTTT	CATSKDRVTDTQYF
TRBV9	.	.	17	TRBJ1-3	TGTGCCAGCAGCGTAGGACTGGACAGCATCTCTGGAAACACCATATATTTT	CASSVGLDSISGNTIYF
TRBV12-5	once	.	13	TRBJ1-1	TGTGCTAGTGGCCAGCAAACGAACACTGAAGCTTTCTTT	CASGQQTNTEAFF